This T cell receptor beta chain is from a study of CD4 T cells in relation to SARS-CoV-2 and coronaviruses. Comment on this clone: Its specificity is unknown.

Libraries were prepared by immunoSEQ multiplex PCR; TCRdb keeps only in-frame clonotypes and omits some of them. The sample comprises over 25,000 clones, 75% to 80% of which are singletons, and approximately 22% rests with the top ten. Before the COVID-19 pandemic, during about 2010-2018, CD4+ T cells were taken from unexposed donors. The cells were cultured for about 10 days before CD4+ T cells were isolated. CDR1 is SGHTA and CDR2 is FQGNSA in the germline V gene. V lost 0 bases and J 4 bases, leaving 8 bases between the germline ends. This CDR3 is built from 14 residues. The origin of this receptor is a human donor in good health. The material sequenced was CD4+ T cells from PBMCs, cultured in vitro. The chain couples TRBV7-2 to TRBJ2-3; either TRBD1 or TRBD2 may supply D (5 bases each). The CDR3 is CASSLAGVADTQYF. The CDR3 coding sequence is TGTGCCAGCAGCTTAGCGGGGGTGGCAGATACGCAGTATTTT. The whole variable domain, remainder taken from reference TRBV7-2 and TRBJ2-3, is GAGVSQSPSNKVTEKGKDVELRCDPISGHTALYWYRQSLGQGLEFLIYFQGNSAPDKSGLPSDRFSAERTGGSVSTLTIQRTQQEDSAVYLCASSLAGVADTQYFGPGTRLTVL.